Included here is one T cell receptor (beta chain) sequence, with context. Its antigen remains unknown. Treatment: around 19 received Ad26.COV2.S at low or high dose, single or two shots; roughly five received placebo; per-sample allocation not given. Sampling took place 63 days after the first vaccine or placebo injection. An Ad26 vector carrying the Wuhan-strain SARS-CoV-2 spike served as the vaccine. The data are from a study of Ad26.COV2.S vaccination and SARS-CoV-2 variants. Study-wide background: Participant was drawn from the COV1001 Ad26.COV2.S trial arm.

Whole-study results and caveats: Participants in the vaccine arm had higher spike-specific TCR breadth; placebo recipients had lower. Measurement of non-spike TCR breadth gave similar results in vaccine and placebo recipients.

Measured with immunoSEQ multiplex PCR; TCRdb has only the in-frame clones, and not every one. Here the sample spans about 350,000 clones, 70% to 90% being singletons. Per germline, CDR1 MNHNS and CDR2 SASEGT. The CDR3 is 15 amino acids. V gave up 3 bases and J gave up 0 bases, with 9 bases separating them. The TCR comes from a person aged 18 to 59 who received the Ad26.COV2.S COVID-19 vaccine or a placebo. Source: peripheral blood, taken in a trial of Ad26.COV2.S vaccine versus placebo. The chain is built from TRBV6-1 and TRBJ1-3; D may be TRBD1 (5 bases). The CDR3 region is CASSDRAHSGNTIYF. CDR3 bases: TGTGCCAGCAGTGACAGGGCCCACTCTGGAAACACCATATATTTT.